This T cell receptor beta chain derives from a study of blood T cell repertoires in COVID-19. Whole-study context: Italy, Spain and the United States were the sources of the convalescent and acute COVID-19 samples.

Original processing methods: By means of reference gene primer amplification, nucleated cell counts were estimated. Here immunoSEQ multiplex PCR was the method, and the copy in TCRdb shows in-frame clones only, minus some. That table supplies the V and J calls and clone size; D and trimming were determined from the DNA. The table lists about 15,000 clones, about 90% of them singletons. The CDR3 sequence is 9 residues long. Germline assignment: CDR1 SGHVS and CDR2 FQNEAQ. Trimming pared 8 bases from V and 8 bases from J, leaving 4 bases between. Sequenced input: peripheral blood. The sequence derives from a human donor in a cohort sampled during active COVID-19. The chain recombines TRBV7-8 with TRBJ1-5; no definite D call. The DNA of the CDR3 is TGTGCCAGCCAGAAGCCCCAGCATTTT. It encodes CASQKPQHF.